This T cell receptor (beta chain) was identified during a study of identical twins (dated by TCRdb to about 2016). Describing the broader study: To test whether fetal clonotypes persist, this study deep-sequenced TCR alpha and beta repertoires from monozygotic twins, from unrelated adults of various ages, and from cord blood. To rule out contamination, replicate twin experiments were performed at different times with different library preparation protocols.

The library was prepared using 5' RACE. TCRdb shows the sequencer as Illumina HiSeq 2000. A universal primer binding site was introduced by template switching, and a unique molecular identifier was present in the final cDNA, enabling accurate counting of TCR cDNA molecules. Specific primers in the conserved constant-segment region were used to synthesize first-strand cDNA for the TCR alpha and beta chains. Each cDNA library was double barcoded, with a SMART-Mk sample barcode plus Illumina barcodes, to control for contamination. TruSeq adapter sequences along with Illumina sample barcodes were introduced in two successive PCR steps. TCR alpha and beta cDNA libraries were sequenced on the Illumina HiSeq platform with custom primers. As for the original processing: Raw reads were processed with MiGEC to extract unique molecular identifiers, and MiXCR was used to determine CDR3 positions. For each individual, recombination models were inferred using an EM algorithm with the repgenHMM and IGoR tools. Shared clonotype analysis was performed with the tcR package in R, normalizing sharing by the product of cloneset sizes. Out-of-frame nonproductive sequences were analyzed to study raw recombination free of thymic and clonal selection effects. The public reads were run again by TCRdb, first through fastp at Q25 and then through MiXCR, and only productive beta chains were kept. Rows with a matching CDR3 protein are joined into one entry that keeps the most common DNA and genes. These V and J calls rely on TCRdb rather than the paper's analysis. In all, the sample holds about 340,000 distinct CDR3 sequences, and approximately 13% of those were seen once. Of the sample, 7.2% falls within the top ten clones.

The full study reports these points: In monozygotic twins, recombination models systematically underestimated out-of-frame TCR alpha sharing, but the models matched the sharing seen between unrelated individuals. Fewer insertions were carried by abundant cord blood beta clonotypes; a weaker similar trend was observed in young adult naive repertoires, while no such trend was observed in memory repertoires. Conclusions relied on cross-sectional statistical analysis, since the same donors could not be followed over many years. The excess sharing between twins in beta out-of-frame sequences was weaker because fewer shared sequences reduced the signal-to-noise ratio. Invariant T cells such as MAIT and iNKT could partly confound zero-insertion analyses, though diverse VJ usage argued against this for most clonotypes. Compared with coincidental sharing between unrelated individuals, an excess of low generation-probability sequences was observed among out-of-frame TCR alpha sequences shared between twins.

V is reduced by 3 bases and J by 6 bases, leaving a spacing of 13 bases between them. The CDR3 covers 14 residues, taking in both the cysteine and the phenylalanine. The DNA shown is the 42-base CDR3, in frame from base 1. From a lookup of the germline V gene, CDR1 and CDR2 are MNHEY and SVGAGI. About this clonotype itself: Its antigen remains unidentified. There are no base qualities to consult, and no much larger clone falls within one base.

All donors were healthy Caucasians. Three pairs of female monozygotic twins, all aged roughly 18 to 29 years, were included in the twin cohort. CD4+ and CD8+ T cell populations were isolated with positive isolation kits from Invitrogen. The data also belong to a second study, concerning yellow fever vaccine responses in identical twins. As that second study puts it: The T cell response to vaccination in identical twins was reported by the authors to appear partly convergent and partly personalized. In the study, vaccine-responding T cell clones were precisely tracked in identical twins.

The clonotype was recovered from a woman between 18 and 30 years old in good health. Material for sequencing was CD8+ T cells sorted from blood. The sequence is built from TRBV6-5 and TRBJ2-3, with the D segment possibly TRBD1 or TRBD2, each aligning over 5 bases. The CDR3 is CASSYFRGEDTQYF. The sequence in DNA is TGTGCCAGCAGTTATTTTAGAGGGGAGGATACGCAGTATTTT.